This TCR beta chain was obtained from a study of blood T cell repertoires in COVID-19. Study as a whole: Both acute and convalescent COVID-19 samples were obtained from the United States, Italy and Spain. From T cells, B-cell-depleted T cells, or PBMCs came the material, which was cDNA or gDNA.

This CDR3 comprises 17 residues. With V trimmed by 1 base and J by 3 bases, 10 bases remained unmatched. Germline V gene data show CDR1 as LNHDA and CDR2 as SQIVND (reference sequence). Only in-frame clones appear in the TCRdb table, and some are missing; sequencing was by immunoSEQ multiplex PCR. Among 8,500 to 14,000 clones listed, about 90% were seen once. The V and J genes are TRBV19 and TRBJ2-3, with TRBD1 identical over 7 bases. This receptor was identified in a human donor in a cohort sampled during active COVID-19. Sequenced material: peripheral blood. As DNA, the CDR3 is TGTGCCAGTAGTATAGCCCCCTGGGGCAGGGGGACAGATACGCAGTATTTT. Protein product: CASSIAPWGRGTDTQYF.